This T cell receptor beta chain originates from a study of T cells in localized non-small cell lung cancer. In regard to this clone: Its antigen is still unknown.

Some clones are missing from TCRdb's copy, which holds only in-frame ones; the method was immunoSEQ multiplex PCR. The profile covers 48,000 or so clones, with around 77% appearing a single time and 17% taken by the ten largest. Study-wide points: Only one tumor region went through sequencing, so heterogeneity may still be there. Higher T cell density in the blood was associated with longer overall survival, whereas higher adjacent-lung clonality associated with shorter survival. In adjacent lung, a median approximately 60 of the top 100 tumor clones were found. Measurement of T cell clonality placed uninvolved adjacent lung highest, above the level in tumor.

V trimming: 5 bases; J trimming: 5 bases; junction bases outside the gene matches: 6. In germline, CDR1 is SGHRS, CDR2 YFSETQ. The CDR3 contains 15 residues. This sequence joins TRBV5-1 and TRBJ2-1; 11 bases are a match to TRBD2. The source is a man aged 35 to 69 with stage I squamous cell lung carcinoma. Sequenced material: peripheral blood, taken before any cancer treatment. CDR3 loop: CASRTSGGPDNEQFF. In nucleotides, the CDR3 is TGCGCCAGCAGAACTAGCGGGGGCCCTGACAATGAGCAGTTCTTC.